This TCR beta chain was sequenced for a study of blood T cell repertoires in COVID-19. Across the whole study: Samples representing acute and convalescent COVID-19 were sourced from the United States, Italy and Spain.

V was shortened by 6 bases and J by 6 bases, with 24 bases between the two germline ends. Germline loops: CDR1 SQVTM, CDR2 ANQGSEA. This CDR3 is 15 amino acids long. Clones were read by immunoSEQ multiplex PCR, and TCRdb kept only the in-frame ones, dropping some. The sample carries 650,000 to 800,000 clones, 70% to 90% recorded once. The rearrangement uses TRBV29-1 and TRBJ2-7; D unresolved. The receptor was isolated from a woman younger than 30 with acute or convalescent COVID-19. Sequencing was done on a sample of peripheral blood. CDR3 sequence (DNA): TGCAGCGTCAAACTCGTCCGATTTCTTGGTGGCGAGCAGTACTTC. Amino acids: CSVKLVRFLGGEQYF.